This T cell receptor (beta chain) was retrieved from a study of cytomegalovirus exposure and HLA in healthy donors. Donors likely had unrecorded immune exposures despite being nominally healthy when sampled. PCR amplification relied on 60 Vbeta primers (plus 13 Jbeta primers). Clones were read by immunoSEQ multiplex PCR, and TCRdb kept only the in-frame ones, dropping some. This sample's clone table lists about 52,000 clones. Study-level points and caveats: Some highly shared sequence variants likely arose as a pipeline artifact.

A remark on this clone: Antigen specificity is unknown.

The source material was PBMCs. This receptor was identified in a woman aged 50 to 60 in good health and CMV-seropositive.

The CDR3 sequence: CASSRDEAFF. As DNA, the CDR3 is TGTGCCAGCAGCCGGGATGAAGCTTTCTTT. The rearrangement links TRBV7-9 to TRBJ1-1, with D unclear. The germline gives CDR1 SEHNR, CDR2 FQNEAQ (reference sequence). The CDR3 is made up of 10 amino acids. V was shortened by 5 bases and J by 7 bases, with 5 bases between the two germline ends.